This TCR beta chain was sequenced for a study of vaccination and CD4 T cells after COVID-19. A remark on this clonotype: Antigen: not known.

Researchers used the Oncomine TCR Beta short-read assay to sequence DNA from cultured CD4+ T cells. Genomic DNA extraction was carried out from cultured CD4+ T cells. TCRdb recomputed calls from the PCR reads with MiXCR, one row per CDR3 protein. The table lists around 18,000 distinct CDR3 sequences, around 37% of them singletons, with roughly 14% in the top ten. The treatment was: roughly 11-day PBMC culture with coronavirus spike peptide pools or control peptides (ViraFEST assay). The TCR sequence derives from a human donor with COVID-19. The sequenced sample was cultured CD4+ T cells from blood.

The CDR3 sequence: CASTFLGSQGNEQFF. In nucleotides, the CDR3 is TGTGCCAGCACTTTCCTCGGGAGCCAGGGCAATGAGCAGTTCTTC. The chain uses TRBV27 and TRBJ2-1; D may be TRBD2 (6 bases). CDR1 MNHEY and CDR2 SMNVEV come from the germline V gene (reference sequence). CDR3 length: 15 residues. Between the trimmed V and J ends, which lost 7 bases and 6 bases, there was a span of 19 bases.